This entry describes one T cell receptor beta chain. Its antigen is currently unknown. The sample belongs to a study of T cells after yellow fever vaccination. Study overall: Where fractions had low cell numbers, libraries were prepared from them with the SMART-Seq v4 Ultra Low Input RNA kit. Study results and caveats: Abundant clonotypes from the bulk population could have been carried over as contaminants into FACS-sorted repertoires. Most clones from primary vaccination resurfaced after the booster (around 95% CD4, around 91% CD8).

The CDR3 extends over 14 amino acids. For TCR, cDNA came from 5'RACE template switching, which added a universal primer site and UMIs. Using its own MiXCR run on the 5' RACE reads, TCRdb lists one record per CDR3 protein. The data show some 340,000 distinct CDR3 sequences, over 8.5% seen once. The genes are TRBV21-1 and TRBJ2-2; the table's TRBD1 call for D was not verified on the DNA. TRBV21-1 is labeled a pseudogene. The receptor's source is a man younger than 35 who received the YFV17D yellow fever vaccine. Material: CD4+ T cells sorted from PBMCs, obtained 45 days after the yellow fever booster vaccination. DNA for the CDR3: TGTGCCAGCAGCAAAAGGGGTAGTCGGGTGGAGCTGTTTTTT. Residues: CASSKRGSRVELFF.